These 5 T cell receptor beta chains were all obtained from the same sample, sequenced in a study of OX40 agonist ivuxolimab in advanced cancers. TCRdb's table, derived via immunoSEQ multiplex PCR, lists solely in-frame clones and lacks some. The sample yields some 98,000 clones, about 91% seen once. The starting material was CD4+ or CD8+ T cells sorted from blood, obtained in a trial of the OX40 agonist ivuxolimab. These receptors were taken from an adult with an advanced solid tumor such as melanoma, head and neck, liver or kidney cancer.

The chain employs TRBV28 and TRBJ2-7, with 8 bases that match TRBD2. CDR3 length: 16 residues. In germline, CDR1 is MDHEN, CDR2 SYDVKM. J lost 3 bases, V lost 6 bases, and 13 bases had no gene match. CDR3 coding DNA: TGTGCCAGCAGCCCTACTTCCGGCGGGAGGTACTACGAGCAGTACTTC. Residues: CASSPTSGGRYYEQYF.

DNA for the CDR3: TGTGCCAGCAGCTGCCGGGACAGGGATTACAATGAGCAGTTCTTC. This sequence encodes CASSCRDRDYNEQFF. This chain uses TRBV7-4 with TRBJ2-1; 9 nucleotides align to TRBD1. Trimming removed 4 bases from V and 4 bases from J; junction bases left unmatched: 5. This CDR3 spans 15 amino acids. Germline CDR1 SGHVT, CDR2 SQSDAQ.

The rearrangement uses TRBV6-5 and TRBJ2-7; tentatively, D is TRBD1 (6 bases). Trimming stripped 6 bases from V and 5 bases from J, with 14 bases between. The CDR3 covers 13 residues. Germline V lookup: CDR1 MNHEY, CDR2 SVGAGI. The CDR3 DNA reads as TGTGCCAGCAGGAAGACAGGTTTGGACGAGCAGTACTTC. It encodes CASRKTGLDEQYF.

The gene calls are TRBV15 and TRBJ2-1, with D possibly TRBD2 on 5 matching bases. Germline CDR1 and CDR2: LNHNV and YYDKDF (reference sequence). The CDR3 is 13 amino acids. V was trimmed by 9 bases and J by 3 bases, leaving 12 bases between them. Here the CDR3 reads CATRRTGYNEQFF. The CDR3 DNA follows: TGTGCCACTCGCCGGACTGGCTACAATGAGCAGTTCTTC.

The CDR3 region is CASSLTHSQETQYF. DNA for the CDR3: TGTGCCAGCAGCTTAACCCATTCCCAGGAGACCCAGTACTTC. The rearrangement links TRBV7-8 to TRBJ2-5; no clear D. The CDR3 is 14 amino acids. Germline-derived CDR1 and CDR2 are SGHVS and FQNEAQ. Trimming took off 2 bases at V and 5 bases at J, with 12 bases between the two ends. The variable domain in full, with the rest retrieved from reference TRBV7-8 and TRBJ2-5, is GAGVSQSPRYKVAKRGQDVALRCDPISGHVSLFWYQQALGQGPEFLTYFQNEAQLDKSGLPSDRFFAERPEGSVSTLKIQRTQQEDSAVYLCASSLTHSQETQYFGPGTRLLVL.